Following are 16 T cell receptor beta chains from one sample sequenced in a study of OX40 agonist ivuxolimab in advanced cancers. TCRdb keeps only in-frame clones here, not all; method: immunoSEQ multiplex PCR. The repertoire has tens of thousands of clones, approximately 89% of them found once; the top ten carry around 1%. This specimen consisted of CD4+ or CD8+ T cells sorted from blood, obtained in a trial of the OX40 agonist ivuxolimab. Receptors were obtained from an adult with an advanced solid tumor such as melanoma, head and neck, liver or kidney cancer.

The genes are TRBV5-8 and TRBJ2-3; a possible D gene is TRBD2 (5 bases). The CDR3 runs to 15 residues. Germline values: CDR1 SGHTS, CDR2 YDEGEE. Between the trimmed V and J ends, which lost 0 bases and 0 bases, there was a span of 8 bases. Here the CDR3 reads CASSLGAASTDTQYF. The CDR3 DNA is TGTGCCAGCAGCTTGGGAGCGGCTAGCACAGATACGCAGTATTTT.

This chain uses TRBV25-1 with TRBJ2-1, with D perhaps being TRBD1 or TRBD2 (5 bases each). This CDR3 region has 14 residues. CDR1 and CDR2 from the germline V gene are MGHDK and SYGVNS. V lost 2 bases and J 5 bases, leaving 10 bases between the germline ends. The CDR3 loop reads CASSEGGRNNEQFF. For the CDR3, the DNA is TGTGCCAGCAGTGAAGGGGGTAGGAACAATGAGCAGTTCTTC.

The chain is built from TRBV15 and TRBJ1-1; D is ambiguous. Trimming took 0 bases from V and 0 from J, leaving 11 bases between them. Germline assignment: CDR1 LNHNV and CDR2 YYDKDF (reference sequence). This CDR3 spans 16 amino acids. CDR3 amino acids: CATSRDVGQLNTEAFF. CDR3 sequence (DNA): TGTGCCACCAGCAGAGATGTGGGTCAATTGAACACTGAAGCTTTCTTT.

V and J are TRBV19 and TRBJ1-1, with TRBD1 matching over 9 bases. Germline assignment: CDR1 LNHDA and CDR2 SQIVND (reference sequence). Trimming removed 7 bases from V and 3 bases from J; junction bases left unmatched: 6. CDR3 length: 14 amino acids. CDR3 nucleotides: TGTGCCAGTACCACAACAGGGGGCGACACTGAAGCTTTCTTT. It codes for CASTTTGGDTEAFF. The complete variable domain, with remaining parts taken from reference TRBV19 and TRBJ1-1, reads DGGITQSPKYLFRKEGQNVTLSCEQNLNHDAMYWYRQDPGQGLRLIYYSQIVNDFQKGDIAEGYSVSREKKESFPLTVTSAQKNPTAFYLCASTTTGGDTEAFFGQGTRLTVV.

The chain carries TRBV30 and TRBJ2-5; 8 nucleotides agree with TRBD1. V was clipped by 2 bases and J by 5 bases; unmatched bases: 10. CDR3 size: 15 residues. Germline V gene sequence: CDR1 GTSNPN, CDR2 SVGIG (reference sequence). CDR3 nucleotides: TGTGCCTGGAGTTTGCAGGGGGCCCCCCGGGAGACCCAGTACTTC. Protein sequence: CAWSLQGAPRETQYF.

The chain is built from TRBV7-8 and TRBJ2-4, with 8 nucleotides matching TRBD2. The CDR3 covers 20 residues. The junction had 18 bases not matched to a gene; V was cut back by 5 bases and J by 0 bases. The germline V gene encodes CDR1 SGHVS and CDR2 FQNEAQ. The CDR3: CASSHNRTGLAPIAKNIQYF. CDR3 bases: TGTGCCAGCAGCCACAATCGAACAGGACTAGCCCCGATAGCCAAAAACATTCAGTACTTC.

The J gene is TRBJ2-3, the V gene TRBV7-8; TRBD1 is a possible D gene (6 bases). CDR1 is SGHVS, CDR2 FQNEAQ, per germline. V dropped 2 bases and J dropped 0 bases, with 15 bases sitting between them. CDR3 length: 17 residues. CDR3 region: CASSLNEGQLSTDTQYF. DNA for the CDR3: TGTGCCAGCAGCTTAAATGAAGGACAGCTTAGCACAGATACGCAGTATTTT.

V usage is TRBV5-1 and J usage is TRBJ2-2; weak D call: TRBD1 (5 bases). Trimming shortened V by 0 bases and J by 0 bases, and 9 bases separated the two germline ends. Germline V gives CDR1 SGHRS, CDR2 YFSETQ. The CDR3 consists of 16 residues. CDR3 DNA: TGCGCCAGCAGCTTGGTTAGGGGTTCGAACACCGGGGAGCTGTTTTTT. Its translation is CASSLVRGSNTGELFF. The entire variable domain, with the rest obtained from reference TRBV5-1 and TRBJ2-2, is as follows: KAGVTQTPRYLIKTRGQQVTLSCSPISGHRSVSWYQQTPGQGLQFLFEYFSETQRNKGNFPGRFSGRQFSNSRSEMNVSTLELGDSALYLCASSLVRGSNTGELFFGEGSRLTVL.

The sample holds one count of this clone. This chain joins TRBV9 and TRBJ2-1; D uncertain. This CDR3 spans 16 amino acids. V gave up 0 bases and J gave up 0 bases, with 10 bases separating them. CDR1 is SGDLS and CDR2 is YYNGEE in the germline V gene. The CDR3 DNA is TGTGCCAGCAGCGTAGTGGGCGACCGCTCCTACAATGAGCAGTTCTTC. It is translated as CASSVVGDRSYNEQFF.

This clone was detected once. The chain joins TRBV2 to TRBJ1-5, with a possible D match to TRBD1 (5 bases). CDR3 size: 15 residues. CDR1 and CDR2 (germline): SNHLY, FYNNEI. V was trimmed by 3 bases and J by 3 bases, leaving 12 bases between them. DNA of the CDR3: TGTGCCAGCAGTGAGATGGGACTGAACAATCAGCCCCAGCATTTT. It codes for CASSEMGLNNQPQHF.

CDR3: CASSESTGTGNSPLHF. The CDR3 nucleotides read TGCGCCAGCAGTGAGTCGACCGGGACAGGGAATTCACCCCTCCACTTT. V usage is TRBV10-1 and J usage is TRBJ1-6, with TRBD1 identical over 9 bases. The V gene's germline CDR1 is WNHNN and CDR2 SYGVQD (reference sequence). Germline trimming cut 0 bases from V and 7 bases from J; bases unmatched to any gene: 4. The CDR3 consists of 16 residues.

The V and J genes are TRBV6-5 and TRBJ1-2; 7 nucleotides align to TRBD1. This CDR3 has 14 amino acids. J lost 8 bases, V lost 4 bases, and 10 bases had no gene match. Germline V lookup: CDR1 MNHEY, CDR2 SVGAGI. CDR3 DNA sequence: TGTGCCAGCAGTTCCGAAAACAGGGGTAGAGGCTACACCTTC. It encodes CASSSENRGRGYTF.

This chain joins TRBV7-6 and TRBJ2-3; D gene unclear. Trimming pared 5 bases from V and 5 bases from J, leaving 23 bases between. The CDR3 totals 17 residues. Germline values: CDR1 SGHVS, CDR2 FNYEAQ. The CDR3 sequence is CASSPSNDPSSRDTQYF. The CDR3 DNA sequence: TGTGCCAGCAGCCCCTCTAACGACCCTTCAAGTCGAGATACGCAGTATTTT.

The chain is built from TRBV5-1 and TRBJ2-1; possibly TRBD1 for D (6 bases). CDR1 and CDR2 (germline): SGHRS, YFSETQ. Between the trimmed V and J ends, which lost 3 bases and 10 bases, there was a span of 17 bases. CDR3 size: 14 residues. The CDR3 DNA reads TGCGCCAGCAGCTCTTCCGCGACAGGAGCCGAGCAGTTCTTC. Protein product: CASSSSATGAEQFF.

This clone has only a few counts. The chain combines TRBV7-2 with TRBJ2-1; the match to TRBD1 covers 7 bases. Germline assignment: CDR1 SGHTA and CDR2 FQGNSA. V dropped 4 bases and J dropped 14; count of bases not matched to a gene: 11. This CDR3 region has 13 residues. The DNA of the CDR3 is TGTGCCAGCAGCTCCCGAGACAGGGTCTTCGAGTTCTTC. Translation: CASSSRDRVFEFF.

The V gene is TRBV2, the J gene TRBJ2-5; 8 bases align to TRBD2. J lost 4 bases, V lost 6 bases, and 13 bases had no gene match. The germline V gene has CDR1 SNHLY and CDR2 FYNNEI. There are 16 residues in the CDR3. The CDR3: CASSRTSSPWPETQYF. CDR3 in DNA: TGTGCCAGCAGCAGGACTAGCTCACCCTGGCCAGAGACCCAGTACTTC.